This TCR beta chain stems from a study of blood T cell repertoires in COVID-19. Clones were read by immunoSEQ multiplex PCR, and TCRdb kept only the in-frame ones, dropping some. The table has about 240,000 clones, over 80% seen once. Trimming pared 6 bases from V and 2 bases from J, leaving 10 bases between. CDR1 is SGHVS, CDR2 FNYEAQ, per germline. The CDR3 sequence is 14 residues long. The source material was PBMCs or T cells enriched from blood (not recorded which). J is TRBJ1-4 and V is TRBV7-6; tentative D call: TRBD1 (5 bases). This sequence originates from a woman aged 25 to 39 with acute COVID-19. The CDR3 here is CASSIQVTNEKLFF. The CDR3 nucleotides are TGTGCCAGCAGTATACAGGTTACTAATGAAAAACTGTTTTTT.